This is a list of T cell receptor beta chains from one sample in a study of T-cell memory formation after mild COVID-19. From the 5' RACE reads, TCRdb called clonotypes with MiXCR, one entry per CDR3 protein. The table has 470,000 or so distinct CDR3 sequences, 20% to 30% seen once; the top ten hold around 12%. Sequencing was done on a sample of PBMCs or a T cell subset sorted from them (not recorded which). Receptor source: an adult woman who had mild COVID-19 (a few samples of this study predate the infection). Cell type and time point are not known. CDR3s include the opening cysteine and the closing phenylalanine or tryptophan. A D gene is named only where the DNA matches it firmly. Rows may omit the clone size; those that give it use once, few, many or a size class.

v_gene	d_gene	j_gene	abundance	CDR3nt	CDR3aa
TRBV7-9	-	TRBJ2-1	-	TGTGCCAGCAGCTTAGTACTCGGCGGCAGCTCCTACAATGAGCAGTTCTTC	CASSLVLGGSSYNEQFF
TRBV6-6	-	TRBJ2-3	few	TGTGCCAGCCACTGGACAGATACGCAGTATTTT	CASHWTDTQYF
TRBV24-1	TRBD1	TRBJ1-2	few	TGTGCCACCAGTGATGCCAGGGGGCCCCTCTATGGCTACACCTTC	CATSDARGPLYGYTF
TRBV12-3/TRBV12-4	-	TRBJ1-4	-	TGTGCCAGCAGTTTACAAGGGGCTAATGAAAAACTGTTTTTT	CASSLQGANEKLFF
TRBV5-1	-	TRBJ1-2	few	TGCGCCAGCAGCTTGGCTGCGGAGGAGGCTAACTATGGCTACACCTTC	CASSLAAEEANYGYTF
TRBV7-9	-	TRBJ1-1	few	TGTGCCAGCAGCTTACCACAGGGCCCTGAAGCTTTCTTT	CASSLPQGPEAFF
TRBV5-6	TRBD1	TRBJ1-2	-	TGTGCCAGCAGCTTCGTCCCGGGACAGGGGAACTATGGCTACACCTTC	CASSFVPGQGNYGYTF
TRBV27	TRBD2	TRBJ2-1	-	TGTGCCAGCAGTTTAACAAACCCTGGGGCTAGCGGTTTCTCCTACAATGAGCAGTTCTTC	CASSLTNPGASGFSYNEQFF
TRBV12-3/TRBV12-4	TRBD2	TRBJ2-2	-	TGTGCCAGCAGTTTATCTAGCGGGAAATACACCGGGGAGCTGTTTTTT	CASSLSSGKYTGELFF
TRBV20-1	TRBD1	TRBJ1-2	once	TGCAGTGCTTTCGACAGGGCCTCAAACAACTATGGCTACACCTTC	CSAFDRASNNYGYTF
TRBV7-2	-	TRBJ1-1	-	TGTGCCAGCAGCCCCGTCTCTGGGAGGTGGACTGAAGCTTTCTTT	CASSPVSGRWTEAFF
TRBV20-1	-	TRBJ2-1	-	TGCAGTGCTAGAGACAACGGGGGTTACAATGAGCAGTTCTTC	CSARDNGGYNEQFF
TRBV5-1	TRBD1	TRBJ2-7	few	TGCGCCAGCAGTTCAAAGACAGGGTACGAGCAGTACTTC	CASSSKTGYEQYF
TRBV11-2	-	TRBJ1-2	few	TGTGCCAGCAGCCTACAAGGGGAGTACGGCTACACCTTC	CASSLQGEYGYTF
TRBV29-1	TRBD1	TRBJ2-1	-	TGCAGCATAGGAACAGGGGCGAACTCCTACAATGAGCAGTTCTTC	CSIGTGANSYNEQFF
TRBV3-1	-	TRBJ1-2	-	TGTGCCAGCAGCCAATTTGCCGGGGCAGGGGATGGCTACACCTTC	CASSQFAGAGDGYTF
TRBV7-3	TRBD1	TRBJ1-6	-	TGTGCCAGCAGCGGGACAGCGAATTCACCCCTCCACTTT	CASSGTANSPLHF
TRBV11-2	-	TRBJ2-4	once	TGTGCCAGCAGCTTGGGGCAAGACAGGGCCAAAAACATTCAGTACTTC	CASSLGQDRAKNIQYF
TRBV23-1	-	TRBJ2-2	few	TGCGCCAGCAGTCAATCGACGGTCCGCCACCGGTCGAACACCGGGGAGCTGTTTTTT	CASSQSTVRHRSNTGELFF
TRBV28	-	TRBJ1-1	-	TGTGCCAGCAGTTTAATGGGCAGGGGCCCCTGGATGAACACTGAAGCTTTCTTT	CASSLMGRGPWMNTEAFF
TRBV20-1	TRBD2	TRBJ2-1	-	TGCAGTGCTAGAGAGCCCCAGCGGGGTAACAATGAGCAGTTCTTC	CSAREPQRGNNEQFF
TRBV4-1	-	TRBJ2-1	-	TGCGCCAGCAGCCAAGGCCCAAGGGGGACACTTAATGAGCAGTTCTTC	CASSQGPRGTLNEQFF
TRBV11-2	TRBD1	TRBJ1-3	few	TGTGCCAGCAGCTTCGGGACAGGGGCGAGGAGCACCATATATTTT	CASSFGTGARSTIYF
TRBV12-3/TRBV12-4	-	TRBJ2-3	few	TGTGCCAGCGGTTGGGGGGCGGGCGGAGATACGCAGTATTTT	CASGWGAGGDTQYF
TRBV11-1	TRBD2	TRBJ2-7	few	TGTGCCAGCAGTCAGGGACTAGCAGGCGAGCAGTACTTC	CASSQGLAGEQYF
TRBV30	TRBD2	TRBJ2-1	few	TGTGCCTGGAGTGTAGGGATAGCGGGTGCGGGGGAGCAGTTCTTC	CAWSVGIAGAGEQFF
TRBV7-6	TRBD2	TRBJ2-3	-	TGTGCCAGCAGCTCCGAGTTACTAGCGGGAGGTGCAGATACGCAGTATTTT	CASSSELLAGGADTQYF
TRBV29-1	-	TRBJ1-2	-	TGCAGCGTTGATGGGGAGAGAGATGGCTACACCTTC	CSVDGERDGYTF
TRBV20-1	-	TRBJ1-6	-	TGCAGTGCCCCCGCCGGGAGCTCCTATAATTCACCCCTCCACTTT	CSAPAGSSYNSPLHF
TRBV6-1	TRBD2	TRBJ2-7	few	TGTGCCAGCAGTGAGAGGTCTAGCGGGAGCTACGAGCAGTACTTC	CASSERSSGSYEQYF
TRBV6-6	TRBD2	TRBJ2-7	few	TGTGCCAGCAGGGAGAGCGGGAGGGCCCTCGAGCAGTACTTC	CASRESGRALEQYF
TRBV12-3/TRBV12-4	-	TRBJ2-4	-	TGTGCCAGCAGTTTAGGGCAGACGAACATTCAGTACTTC	CASSLGQTNIQYF
TRBV12-3/TRBV12-4	-	TRBJ1-1	few	TGTGCCAGCAGTTGGGACGCGAACACTGAAGCTTTCTTT	CASSWDANTEAFF
TRBV5-1	TRBD2	TRBJ2-7	few	TGCGCCAGCAGCTTTGGGGAGACTAGCGGGAGGGACGAGCAGTACTTC	CASSFGETSGRDEQYF
TRBV18	-	TRBJ1-1	few	TGTGCCAGCACCCTCCAGGGAGACACTGAAGCTTTCTTT	CASTLQGDTEAFF
TRBV6-2/TRBV6-3	TRBD2	TRBJ2-1	-	TGTGCCAGCAGTTGGGAGGGACTAGTTCTTTTCTTC	CASSWEGLVLFF